Listed below are T cell receptor beta chains from one sample, sequenced in a study of blood T cell repertoires in COVID-19. TCRdb keeps only in-frame clones here, not all; method: immunoSEQ multiplex PCR. In the table there are approximately 310,000 clones, 75% to 90% of which are singletons. Specimen: PBMCs or T cells enriched from blood (not recorded which). Receptor source: a man aged 55 to 70 who had recovered from COVID-19. The conserved cysteine and the conserved F or W are not part of the CDR3 here. The order of the fields is V gene, CDR3 protein.

v_call: TRBV7-3; cdr3_aa: ASSLGRAGGRGAGELF
v_call: TRBV15; cdr3_aa: ATSRVTVHQETQY
v_call: TRBV7-2; cdr3_aa: ASSTTGTGNQPQH
v_call: TRBV18; cdr3_aa: ASSRAGTSGSGSGELF
v_call: TRBV7-3; cdr3_aa: ASSRQVNQPQH
v_call: TRBV3-1/TRBV3-2; cdr3_aa: ASSQEVVPTYGYT
v_call: TRBV5-1; cdr3_aa: ASSLIATSGRQGSTQY
v_call: TRBV20-1; cdr3_aa: STARLDEQF
v_call: TRBV5-1; cdr3_aa: ASSGQGGELF
v_call: TRBV18; cdr3_aa: ASSPSSGTGVSPLH
v_call: TRBV6-5; cdr3_aa: ASSYPQGDENIQY
v_call: TRBV4-3; cdr3_aa: ASSQGWGREQY
v_call: TRBV11-3; cdr3_aa: ASTLSSNQPQH
v_call: TRBV28; cdr3_aa: ASNLSGGRNTGELF
v_call: TRBV19; cdr3_aa: ASSRGLYYEQY
v_call: TRBV3-1/TRBV3-2; cdr3_aa: ASSQGGLGSYNEQF
v_call: TRBV28; cdr3_aa: ASSLNGATNEKLF
v_call: TRBV5-1; cdr3_aa: ASSLRVGTDNSPLH
v_call: TRBV11-2; cdr3_aa: ASSAYAGATGELF
v_call: TRBV9; cdr3_aa: ASSVTSGPTYNEQF
v_call: TRBV7-9; cdr3_aa: ASSFLLAGETDTQY
v_call: TRBV18; cdr3_aa: ASSSDRPGVNEKLF
v_call: TRBV7-2; cdr3_aa: ASSLDRGANTIY
v_call: TRBV29-1; cdr3_aa: SVDSPAGDSYSYNEQF
v_call: TRBV7-9; cdr3_aa: ASVKGSNTEAF
v_call: TRBV6-5; cdr3_aa: ASSYSRGNQPQH
v_call: TRBV3-1/TRBV3-2; cdr3_aa: ASSQGRYEQY
v_call: TRBV24-1; cdr3_aa: ATCDWTGADSGANVLT
v_call: TRBV27; cdr3_aa: ASSHTSGTGGADEKLF
v_call: TRBV19; cdr3_aa: ASSKDSLLEQY
v_call: TRBV9; cdr3_aa: ASSTWTADEAF
v_call: TRBV7-2; cdr3_aa: ASSSPGLAISLRETQY
v_call: TRBV7-2; cdr3_aa: ASSLQGGNTEAF
v_call: TRBV7-6; cdr3_aa: ASSFAGQGRVETQY
v_call: TRBV4-1; cdr3_aa: ASSEGGPADTQY
v_call: TRBV28; cdr3_aa: ASTHRVGDREYRAYNEQF
v_call: TRBV12-2; cdr3_aa: ASRPQDREFYGYT
v_call: TRBV19; cdr3_aa: ASSGLAMSVNEQF
v_call: TRBV13; cdr3_aa: ASSPIGQEYSYNEQF
v_call: TRBV6-6; cdr3_aa: ASSRQGVLVENTIY
v_call: TRBV5-1; cdr3_aa: ASSFDGRGSNTDTQY
v_call: TRBV6-5; cdr3_aa: ATELSTDTQY
v_call: TRBV5-1; cdr3_aa: ASSYPQADTQY
v_call: TRBV28; cdr3_aa: ASMGEDHHNYGYT
v_call: TRBV7-9; cdr3_aa: ASSLRAGVNYEQY
v_call: TRBV6-6; cdr3_aa: ASSSTGTGDGYT
v_call: TRBV6-5; cdr3_aa: ATQGIRGTEAF
v_call: TRBV7-2; cdr3_aa: ASSPPNRFQETQY
v_call: TRBV28; cdr3_aa: ASTRGSGNTIY
v_call: TRBV18; cdr3_aa: ASSPSRGYDEQY
v_call: TRBV21-1; cdr3_aa: ASSKEGTAGLAGGYEQY
v_call: TRBV19; cdr3_aa: ASSVPTPRGYGYT
v_call: TRBV2; cdr3_aa: ASSVDRVNEQY
v_call: TRBV11-3; cdr3_aa: ASSIGTSANTGELF